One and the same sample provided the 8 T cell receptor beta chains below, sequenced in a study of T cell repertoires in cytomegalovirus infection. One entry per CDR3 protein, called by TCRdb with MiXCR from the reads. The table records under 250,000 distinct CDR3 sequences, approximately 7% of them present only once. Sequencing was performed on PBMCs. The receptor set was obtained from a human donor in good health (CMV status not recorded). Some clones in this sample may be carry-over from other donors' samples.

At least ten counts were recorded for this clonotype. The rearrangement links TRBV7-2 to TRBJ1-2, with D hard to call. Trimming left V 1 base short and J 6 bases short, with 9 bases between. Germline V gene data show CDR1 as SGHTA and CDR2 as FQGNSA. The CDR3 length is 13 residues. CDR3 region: CASSLGLWDGYTF. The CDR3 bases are TGTGCCAGCAGCTTAGGTCTTTGGGATGGCTACACCTTC.

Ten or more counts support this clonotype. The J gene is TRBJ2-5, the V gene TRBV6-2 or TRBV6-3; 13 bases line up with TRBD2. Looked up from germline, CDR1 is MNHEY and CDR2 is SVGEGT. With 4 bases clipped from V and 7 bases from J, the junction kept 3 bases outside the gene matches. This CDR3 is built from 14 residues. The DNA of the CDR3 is TGTGCCAGCAGTTTGGGACTAGCGGGGACGACCCAGTACTTC. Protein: CASSLGLAGTTQYF.

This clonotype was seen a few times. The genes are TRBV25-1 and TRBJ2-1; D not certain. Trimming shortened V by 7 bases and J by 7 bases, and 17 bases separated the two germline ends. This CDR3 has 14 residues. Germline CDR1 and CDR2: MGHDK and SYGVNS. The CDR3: CASTQNIRENEQFF. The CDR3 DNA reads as TGTGCCAGCACCCAGAATATAAGGGAAAATGAGCAGTTCTTC.

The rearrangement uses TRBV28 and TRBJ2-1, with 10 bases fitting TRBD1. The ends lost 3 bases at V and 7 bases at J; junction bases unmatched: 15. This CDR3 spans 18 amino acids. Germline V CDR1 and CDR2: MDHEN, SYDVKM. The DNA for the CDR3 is TGTGCCAGCAGTTTCCCAGCGGACAGGGGGTCCTGGGGGAATGAGCAGTTCTTC. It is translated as CASSFPADRGSWGNEQFF.

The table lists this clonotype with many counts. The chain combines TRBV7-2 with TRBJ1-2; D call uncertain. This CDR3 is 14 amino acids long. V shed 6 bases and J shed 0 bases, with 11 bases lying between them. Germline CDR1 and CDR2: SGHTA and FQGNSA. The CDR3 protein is CASRIKSANYGYTF. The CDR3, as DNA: TGTGCCAGCAGGATCAAGTCAGCTAACTATGGCTACACCTTC.

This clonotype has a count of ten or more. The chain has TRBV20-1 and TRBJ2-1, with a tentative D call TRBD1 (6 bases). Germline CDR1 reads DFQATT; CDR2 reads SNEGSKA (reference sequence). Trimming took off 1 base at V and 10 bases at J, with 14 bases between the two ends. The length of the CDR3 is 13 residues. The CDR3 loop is CSARAPQGDEQFF. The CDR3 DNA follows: TGCAGTGCTAGAGCACCACAGGGCGACGAGCAGTTCTTC.

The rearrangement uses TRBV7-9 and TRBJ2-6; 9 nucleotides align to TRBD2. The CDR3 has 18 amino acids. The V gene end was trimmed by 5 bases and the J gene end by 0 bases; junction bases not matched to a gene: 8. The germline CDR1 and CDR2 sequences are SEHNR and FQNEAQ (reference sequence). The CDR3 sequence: CASSPSIAGDSGANVLTF. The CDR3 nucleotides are TGTGCCAGCAGCCCCTCGATAGCGGGGGACTCTGGGGCCAACGTCCTGACTTTC.

In DNA, the CDR3 is TGTGCCAGCAGTCCCAGGGGGGGGGCATTGAACACTGAAGCTTTCTTT. This sequence encodes CASSPRGGALNTEAFF. This chain connects TRBV6-2 or TRBV6-3 to TRBJ1-1, with 7 bases identical to TRBD1. The CDR3 has 16 residues. V shed 5 bases and J 0 bases; nucleotides not matched to a gene: 9. Looked up from germline, CDR1 is MNHEY and CDR2 is SVGEGT.